Each of the 18 T cell receptor beta chains below was sequenced from the same sample in a study of cytomegalovirus exposure and HLA in healthy donors. The PCR contained 60 Vbeta and 13 Jbeta primers. TCRdb's table, derived via immunoSEQ multiplex PCR, lists solely in-frame clones and lacks some. The sample contains about 110,000 clones, under 85% of which appear only once. The specimen sequenced was PBMCs. These receptor sequences come from a man aged 25 to 45 in good health and CMV-seropositive.

The chain carries TRBV11-2 and TRBJ1-5; D might be TRBD1 (5 bases). V was pared by 5 bases and J by 0 bases, with 17 bases between. Germline loops: CDR1 SGHAT, CDR2 FQNNGV. The CDR3 is made up of 17 amino acids. The CDR3 protein is CASSPRGFTYSNQPQHF. CDR3 DNA sequence: TGTGCCAGCAGCCCTAGGGGATTTACTTATAGCAATCAGCCCCAGCATTTT.

The rearrangement uses TRBV11-2 and TRBJ1-1; D is undetermined. The length of the CDR3 is 13 residues. Germline loops: CDR1 SGHAT, CDR2 FQNNGV. Trimming removed 3 bases at V and 1 base at J, with 6 bases between. CDR3 amino acids: CASSFRQNTEAFF. CDR3 in DNA: TGTGCCAGCAGCTTTCGACAGAACACTGAAGCTTTCTTT.

This chain joins TRBV25-1 and TRBJ1-1; D is possibly TRBD1 (6 bases). V was cut by 3 bases and J by 5 bases, with 13 bases left in between. The V gene's germline CDR1 is MGHDK and CDR2 SYGVNS. The CDR3 contains 14 residues. This CDR3 reads CASSDPHRETEAFF. The CDR3 bases are TGTGCCAGCAGTGACCCCCACAGGGAGACTGAAGCTTTCTTT.

The chain is built from TRBV9 and TRBJ1-2, with a tentative D call TRBD1 (6 bases). V was shortened by 4 bases and J by 7 bases, with 17 bases between the two germline ends. The V gene's germline CDR1 is SGDLS and CDR2 YYNGEE. There are 14 residues in the CDR3. CDR3 bases: TGTGCCAGCAGCCGAGACAGGCAGTACGCTGGCTACACCTTC. Translation gives CASSRDRQYAGYTF.

This clone was detected only a few times. The chain links TRBV5-1 to TRBJ1-1; D remains unclear. The CDR3 is made up of 14 amino acids. Germline-derived CDR1 and CDR2 are SGHRS and YFSETQ. Trimming took 0 bases from V and 0 from J, leaving 6 bases between them. The CDR3, as DNA: TGCGCCAGCAGCTTGGACCAGATGAACACTGAAGCTTTCTTT. Amino acid sequence: CASSLDQMNTEAFF.

V usage is TRBV4-3 and J usage is TRBJ1-4, with 7 bases identical to TRBD1. The length of the CDR3 is 15 residues. Germline CDR1 and CDR2: LGHNA and YSLEER. The J segment lost 5 bases and the V segment lost 0 bases, leaving 3 bases of the junction unmatched. In nucleotides, the CDR3 is TGCGCCAGCAGCCAAGAGACAGGGCGGAATGAAAAACTGTTTTTT. It is translated as CASSQETGRNEKLFF.

The chain combines TRBV5-1 with TRBJ2-7; possibly TRBD1 for D (5 bases). V gave up 3 bases and J gave up 3 bases, with 10 bases separating them. The germline V gene encodes CDR1 SGHRS and CDR2 YFSETQ. The CDR3 sequence is 13 residues long. As DNA, the CDR3 is TGCGCCAGCAGCTCTACAGGCCTCTACGAGCAGTACTTC. It translates to CASSSTGLYEQYF. Full variable domain (outside the CDR3, taken from reference TRBV5-1 and TRBJ2-7): KAGVTQTPRYLIKTRGQQVTLSCSPISGHRSVSWYQQTPGQGLQFLFEYFSETQRNKGNFPGRFSGRQFSNSRSEMNVSTLELGDSALYLCASSSTGLYEQYFGPGTRLTVT.

The chain has TRBV5-1 and TRBJ2-7; a weak D match, TRBD2 (5 bases). Trimming cost V 4 bases and J 5 bases, with 13 bases left between them. There are 13 residues in the CDR3. Germline assignment: CDR1 SGHRS and CDR2 YFSETQ. CDR3: CASSNPSGDEQYF. The CDR3 DNA follows: TGCGCCAGCAGCAACCCGTCCGGGGACGAGCAGTACTTC. Combining the CDR3 with reference TRBV5-1 and TRBJ2-7 gives the whole variable domain KAGVTQTPRYLIKTRGQQVTLSCSPISGHRSVSWYQQTPGQGLQFLFEYFSETQRNKGNFPGRFSGRQFSNSRSEMNVSTLELGDSALYLCASSNPSGDEQYFGPGTRLTVT.

This rearrangement joins TRBV4-1 to TRBJ1-1; possibly TRBD1 for D (6 bases). The germline V and J ends were trimmed by 8 bases and 3 bases, with 19 bases remaining between them. This CDR3 region has 15 residues. Germline V gene lookup returns CDR1 MGHRA and CDR2 YSYEKL. The chain's CDR3 is CASVEFGQTYTEAFF. CDR3 bases: TGCGCCAGCGTGGAGTTTGGACAGACCTACACTGAAGCTTTCTTT.

This clone was detected only a few times. The chain couples TRBV4-2 to TRBJ1-2; D unresolved. V was shortened by 0 bases and J by 6 bases, with 11 bases between the two germline ends. The germline CDR1 and CDR2 sequences are LGHNA and YNFKEQ. This CDR3 is built from 14 residues. As DNA, the CDR3 is TGTGCCAGCAGCCAAGATTACCAGATGGATGGCTACACCTTC. Its translation: CASSQDYQMDGYTF.

The chain uses TRBV7-9 and TRBJ2-6; D not certain. Trimming removed 3 bases from V and 0 bases from J, with 3 bases in between. Germline values: CDR1 SEHNR, CDR2 FQNEAQ (reference sequence). The CDR3 totals 14 residues. CDR3 coding DNA: TGTGCCAGCAGCTTGAGCTCTGGGGCCAACGTCCTGACTTTC. Protein: CASSLSSGANVLTF.

The chain carries TRBV5-1 and TRBJ2-7, with D maybe TRBD1 (5 bases). CDR3 size: 15 residues. Germline V gene lookup returns CDR1 SGHRS and CDR2 YFSETQ. V dropped 4 bases and J dropped 3 bases, with 17 bases sitting between them. CDR3 bases: TGCGCCAGCAGCCCCCTAGGGCAGGGTGTCTACGAGCAGTACTTC. Translation gives CASSPLGQGVYEQYF.

CDR3 nucleotide sequence: TGTGCCAGCAGCAAAGCGCCAGCAGGTGAGCAGTTCTTC. Translated: CASSKAPAGEQFF. The chain carries TRBV21-1 and TRBJ2-1; no check of the table's D call, TRBD1, against the DNA was made. TRBV21-1 is a listed pseudogene. This CDR3 has 13 residues.

This chain connects TRBV5-4 to TRBJ1-1; D not certain. Trimming left V 0 bases short and J 3 bases short, with 9 bases between. CDR1 SGHNT and CDR2 YYREEE come from the germline V gene (reference sequence). The CDR3 has 14 residues. CDR3 sequence reads: CASSLDGRDTEAFF. CDR3 DNA: TGTGCCAGCAGCTTGGACGGCCGGGACACTGAAGCTTTCTTT.

Details on this clone: Mismatch with germline at one junction end may stem from a read error. The chain carries TRBV29-1 and TRBJ1-2; weak D call: TRBD1 (5 bases). The germline V gene has CDR1 SQVTM and CDR2 ANQGSEA. This CDR3 contains 14 residues. Here the CDR3 reads CSVRGTGTNYGYPF. In DNA, the CDR3 is TGCAGCGTCCGGGGGACGGGTACTAACTATGGCTACCCCTTC. The entire variable domain, with the rest obtained from reference TRBV29-1 and TRBJ1-2, is as follows: SAVISQKPSRDICQRGTSLTIQCQVDSQVTMMFWYRQQPGQSLTLIATANQGSEATYESGFVIDKFPISRPNLTFSTLTVSNMSPEDSSIYLCSVRGTGTNYGYPFGSGTRLTVV.

The chain carries TRBV9 and TRBJ2-5; the match to TRBD2 covers 11 bases. The J segment lost 3 bases and the V segment lost 5 bases, leaving 12 bases of the junction unmatched. CDR1 is SGDLS, CDR2 YYNGEE, per germline. This CDR3 has 17 residues. The CDR3 here is CASRRVAGGKREETQYF. CDR3 bases: TGTGCCAGCAGGCGGGTAGCGGGGGGGAAGAGGGAAGAGACCCAGTACTTC. The full variable domain, in which reference TRBV9 and TRBJ2-5 provide the parts outside the CDR3, is DSGVTQTPKHLITATGQRVTLRCSPRSGDLSVYWYQQSLDQGLQFLIQYYNGEERAKGNILERFSAQQFPDLHSELNLSSLELGDSALYFCASRRVAGGKREETQYFGPGTRLLVL.

The chain uses TRBV28 and TRBJ2-1, with 13 bases fitting TRBD2. This CDR3 region has 16 residues. CDR1 is MDHEN, CDR2 SYDVKM, per germline. Trimming at V came to 4 bases and at J to 7 bases, leaving 7 bases not matched to a gene. CDR3 amino acids: CASSSIGLAGVNEQFF. CDR3 DNA sequence: TGTGCCAGCAGTTCCATAGGACTAGCGGGGGTTAATGAGCAGTTCTTC. Full variable domain (outside the CDR3, taken from reference TRBV28 and TRBJ2-1): DVKVTQSSRYLVKRTGEKVFLECVQDMDHENMFWYRQDPGLGLRLIYFSYDVKMKEKGDIPEGYSVSREKKERFSLILESASTNQTSMYLCASSSIGLAGVNEQFFGPGTRLTVL.

This clone was seen more than once but under ten times. The chain carries TRBV11-2 and TRBJ1-2; weak D call: TRBD1 (5 bases). V lost 0 bases and J lost 8, with 13 bases in between. Germline lookup yields CDR1 SGHAT and CDR2 FQNNGV. The CDR3 runs 14 residues. The CDR3 here is CASSLDLAGMGYTF. CDR3 sequence (DNA): TGTGCCAGCAGCTTAGACTTGGCAGGGATGGGCTACACCTTC. The variable domain in full, completed from reference TRBV11-2 and TRBJ1-2, reads EAGVAQSPRYKIIEKRQSVAFWCNPISGHATLYWYQQILGQGPKLLIQFQNNGVVDDSQLPKDRFSAERLKGVDSTLKIQPAKLEDSAVYLCASSLDLAGMGYTFGSGTRLTVV.